A selection of T cell receptor beta chains follows, all from one sample in a study of technical replicates of blood from several donors. Clones were sequenced by immunoSEQ multiplex PCR, and TCRdb holds only the in-frame ones, with some missing. The sample consists of approximately 73,000 clones, about 93% of them appearing once. Sequencing was carried out using T cells isolated from PBMCs. The receptor set was obtained from a human donor in good health. CDR3s include the opening cysteine and the closing phenylalanine or tryptophan. Fields, in order: clone size, D gene, CDR3 length, J gene, V gene, CDR3 protein, CDR3 DNA. A D gene is named only where the DNA matches it firmly. Size is omitted from some rows. Given values are once, few, many or a class for expanded clones.

clone size: -
D gene: -
CDR3 length: 13
J gene: TRBJ1-1
V gene: TRBV19
CDR3 protein: CASRQARNTEAFF
CDR3 DNA: TGTGCCAGTAGACAGGCCCGGAACACTGAAGCTTTCTTT

clone size: -
D gene: -
CDR3 length: 12
J gene: TRBJ1-3
V gene: TRBV5-4
CDR3 protein: CASSLLGNTIYF
CDR3 DNA: TGTGCCAGCAGCTTGCTCGGAAACACCATATATTTT

clone size: -
D gene: -
CDR3 length: 13
J gene: TRBJ1-1
V gene: TRBV9
CDR3 protein: CASSAGLYTEAFF
CDR3 DNA: TGTGCCAGCAGCGCAGGATTATATACTGAAGCTTTCTTT

clone size: -
D gene: -
CDR3 length: 15
J gene: TRBJ2-3
V gene: TRBV28
CDR3 protein: CASRALARSTDTQYF
CDR3 DNA: TGTGCCAGCAGGGCCCTAGCGCGGAGCACAGATACGCAGTATTTT

clone size: -
D gene: TRBD1
CDR3 length: 13
J gene: TRBJ1-1
V gene: TRBV2
CDR3 protein: CASSYTGVTEAFF
CDR3 DNA: TGTGCCAGCAGTTATACAGGGGTAACTGAAGCTTTCTTT

clone size: -
D gene: TRBD1
CDR3 length: 14
J gene: TRBJ1-2
V gene: TRBV29-1
CDR3 protein: CSVPSGQVIYGYTF
CDR3 DNA: TGCAGCGTCCCTTCAGGACAGGTTATCTATGGCTACACCTTC

clone size: -
D gene: -
CDR3 length: 14
J gene: TRBJ2-7
V gene: TRBV5-6
CDR3 protein: CASSLLPSVYEQYF
CDR3 DNA: TGTGCCAGCAGCTTGCTTCCTAGCGTCTACGAGCAGTACTTC

clone size: -
D gene: -
CDR3 length: 17
J gene: TRBJ1-2
V gene: TRBV5-1
CDR3 protein: CASSLTPTGSSNYGYTF
CDR3 DNA: TGCGCCAGCAGCTTGACCCCTACAGGGAGTTCTAACTATGGCTACACCTTC

clone size: -
D gene: -
CDR3 length: 12
J gene: TRBJ1-3
V gene: TRBV9
CDR3 protein: CASSAPGNTIYF
CDR3 DNA: TGTGCCAGCAGCGCCCCAGGAAACACCATATATTTT

clone size: -
D gene: -
CDR3 length: 16
J gene: TRBJ1-4
V gene: TRBV4-3
CDR3 protein: CASSHLQGSLEEKLFF
CDR3 DNA: TGCGCCAGCAGCCACCTACAGGGTAGCCTTGAAGAAAAACTGTTTTTT

clone size: -
D gene: -
CDR3 length: 15
J gene: TRBJ2-7
V gene: TRBV19
CDR3 protein: CASSTVYGRNHEQYF
CDR3 DNA: TGTGCCAGTAGTACCGTCTACGGGAGAAACCACGAGCAGTACTTC

clone size: -
D gene: -
CDR3 length: 13
J gene: TRBJ2-7
V gene: TRBV2
CDR3 protein: CASSVGQAYEQYF
CDR3 DNA: TGTGCCAGCAGTGTGGGACAAGCCTACGAGCAGTACTTC

clone size: -
D gene: TRBD1
CDR3 length: 13
J gene: TRBJ2-4
V gene: TRBV29-1
CDR3 protein: CSAETGVENIQYF
CDR3 DNA: TGCAGCGCCGAGACAGGGGTGGAAAACATTCAGTACTTC

clone size: -
D gene: -
CDR3 length: 13
J gene: TRBJ2-2
V gene: TRBV6-1
CDR3 protein: CASSEIDTGELFF
CDR3 DNA: TGTGCCAGCAGTGAAATCGACACCGGGGAGCTGTTTTTT

clone size: -
D gene: -
CDR3 length: 13
J gene: TRBJ2-5
V gene: TRBV19
CDR3 protein: CASSPPGSVDQYF
CDR3 DNA: TGTGCCAGTAGTCCCCCCGGGTCAGTGGACCAGTACTTC

clone size: -
D gene: TRBD2
CDR3 length: 14
J gene: TRBJ2-2
V gene: TRBV19
CDR3 protein: CATRGGANTGELFF
CDR3 DNA: TGTGCCACCCGGGGGGGCGCGAACACCGGGGAGCTGTTTTTT

clone size: few
D gene: TRBD2
CDR3 length: 18
J gene: TRBJ2-1
V gene: TRBV5-1
CDR3 protein: CASSSQRLAGGSYNEQFF
CDR3 DNA: TGCGCCAGCAGCTCCCAACGACTAGCGGGAGGCTCCTACAATGAGCAGTTCTTC

clone size: -
D gene: TRBD2
CDR3 length: 13
J gene: TRBJ2-5
V gene: TRBV6-1
CDR3 protein: CASRHAGGETQYF
CDR3 DNA: TGTGCCAGCAGACACGCGGGGGGCGAGACCCAGTACTTC

clone size: -
D gene: -
CDR3 length: 14
J gene: TRBJ2-1
V gene: TRBV5-4
CDR3 protein: CASSLLSSYNEQFF
CDR3 DNA: TGTGCCAGCAGCTTGTTGAGCTCCTACAATGAGCAGTTCTTC

clone size: -
D gene: -
CDR3 length: 12
J gene: TRBJ2-7
V gene: TRBV12-5
CDR3 protein: CASRRSSYEQYF
CDR3 DNA: TGTGCTAGTCGACGGAGCTCCTACGAGCAGTACTTC

clone size: -
D gene: TRBD1
CDR3 length: 13
J gene: TRBJ1-2
V gene: TRBV6-1
CDR3 protein: CASSEGQGYGYTF
CDR3 DNA: TGTGCCAGCAGTGAGGGACAGGGGTATGGCTACACCTTC

clone size: -
D gene: TRBD1
CDR3 length: 17
J gene: TRBJ1-1
V gene: TRBV10-3
CDR3 protein: CAISILHGQAMNTEAFF
CDR3 DNA: TGTGCCATCAGTATCCTTCATGGACAGGCTATGAACACTGAAGCTTTCTTT

clone size: -
D gene: -
CDR3 length: 13
J gene: TRBJ2-1
V gene: TRBV6-1
CDR3 protein: CASSARDYNEQFF
CDR3 DNA: TGTGCCAGCAGTGCCCGGGACTACAATGAGCAGTTCTTC

clone size: -
D gene: -
CDR3 length: 14
J gene: TRBJ1-5
V gene: TRBV29-1
CDR3 protein: CSVQTGSGNQPQHF
CDR3 DNA: TGCAGCGTTCAAACAGGGAGCGGCAATCAGCCCCAGCATTTT

clone size: -
D gene: -
CDR3 length: 13
J gene: TRBJ1-1
V gene: TRBV9
CDR3 protein: CASSVGGKTEAFF
CDR3 DNA: TGTGCCAGCAGCGTTGGGGGGAAAACTGAAGCTTTCTTT

clone size: -
D gene: -
CDR3 length: 16
J gene: TRBJ2-1
V gene: TRBV7-2
CDR3 protein: CASSFLTSVSYNEQFF
CDR3 DNA: TGTGCCAGCAGCTTTTTAACGAGCGTGAGCTACAATGAGCAGTTCTTC

clone size: -
D gene: -
CDR3 length: 12
J gene: TRBJ1-3
V gene: TRBV15
CDR3 protein: CATGDSGNTIYF
CDR3 DNA: TGTGCCACAGGGGACTCTGGAAACACCATATATTTT

clone size: -
D gene: -
CDR3 length: 14
J gene: TRBJ1-2
V gene: TRBV9
CDR3 protein: CASSTPTTNYGYTF
CDR3 DNA: TGTGCCAGCAGCACCCCGACAACTAACTATGGCTACACCTTC